A single sample is the source of the 18 T cell receptor beta chains below, sequenced in a study of blood T cell repertoires in COVID-19. Only in-frame clones appear in the TCRdb table, and some are missing; sequencing was by immunoSEQ multiplex PCR. Of about 120,000 clones in the sample, 87% are singletons; the top ten hold roughly 8%. Material: peripheral blood. These receptors were collected from a human donor in a cohort sampled during active COVID-19.

The V gene is TRBV7-2, the J gene TRBJ1-3; a weak D match, TRBD1 (5 bases). The CDR3 sequence is 14 residues long. CDR1 and CDR2 from the germline V gene are SGHTA and FQGNSA. Trimming stripped 4 bases from V and 4 bases from J, with 11 bases between. The CDR3 is CASSWGEWGNTIYF. DNA of the CDR3: TGTGCCAGCAGCTGGGGGGAATGGGGAAACACCATATATTTT.

The chain links TRBV5-1 to TRBJ2-1, with 8 bases fitting TRBD2. Germline V lookup: CDR1 SGHRS, CDR2 YFSETQ. The CDR3 sequence is 16 residues long. Trimming cost V 4 bases and J 4 bases; bases outside gene matches: 10. The CDR3 region is CASSPGVGRDYNEQFF. The DNA for the CDR3 is TGCGCCAGCAGCCCCGGGGTCGGGAGGGATTACAATGAGCAGTTCTTC.

This clone showed up just once. J is TRBJ1-4 and V is TRBV3-1 (or the pseudogene TRBV3-2); TRBD1 is a possible D gene (6 bases). V was shortened by 5 bases and J by 0 bases, with 10 bases between the two germline ends. The germline gives CDR1 LGHDT, CDR2 YNNKEL (reference sequence). The CDR3 extends over 15 amino acids. CDR3 sequence (DNA): TGTGCCAGCAGCTGGACAGTTTCAACTAATGAAAAACTGTTTTTT. This codes for CASSWTVSTNEKLFF.

The chain couples TRBV5-1 to TRBJ1-4, with a weak D call TRBD1 (5 bases). The V gene's germline CDR1 is SGHRS and CDR2 YFSETQ. The CDR3 extends over 12 amino acids. V gave up 1 base and J gave up 8 bases, with 6 bases separating them. In DNA form, the CDR3 reads TGCGCCAGCAGCTTGCCAGGGGAAAAACTGTTTTTT. Protein sequence: CASSLPGEKLFF.

This chain links TRBV13 with TRBJ2-3; TRBD2 aligns across 12 bases. Germline assignment: CDR1 PRHDT and CDR2 FYEKMQ (reference sequence). V trimming: 3 bases; J trimming: 2 bases; junction bases outside the gene matches: 6. The CDR3 is 17 residues long. CDR3 coding DNA: TGTGCCAGCAGCTTTCCTGGGACTAGCGGGTCCACAGATACGCAGTATTTT. It translates to CASSFPGTSGSTDTQYF.

The rearrangement links TRBV14 to TRBJ1-6; 8 nucleotides line up with TRBD1. Germline V gives CDR1 SGHDN, CDR2 FVKESK. The CDR3 has 17 amino acids. J gave up 0 bases and V 5 bases, and 6 bases lay outside the gene matches. CDR3 nucleotides: TGTGCCAGCAGCGAACGACAGGGGAGCTCCTATAATTCACCCCTCCACTTT. Translating it yields CASSERQGSSYNSPLHF.

The gene calls are TRBV6-5 and TRBJ2-7; TRBD2 matches at 11 bases. The V gene's germline CDR1 is MNHEY and CDR2 SVGAGI. CDR3 length equals 14 residues. V lost 5 bases to trimming and J lost 4 bases; unmatched junction nucleotides: 4. The CDR3 here is CASSRTSGPYEQYF. CDR3 DNA: TGTGCCAGCAGTCGGACTAGCGGGCCTTACGAGCAGTACTTC.

This clone was counted a single time. The J gene is TRBJ1-1, the V gene TRBV10-3, with D possibly matching TRBD1 (5 bases). This CDR3 is 12 amino acids long. From germline, CDR1 is ENHRY and CDR2 SYGVKD. Trimming cost V 4 bases and J 7 bases, with 10 bases left between them. The CDR3 sequence: CAISVGGNEAFF. The DNA of the CDR3 is TGTGCCATCAGTGTCGGGGGGAATGAAGCTTTCTTT.

The chain recombines TRBV3-1 (or the pseudogene TRBV3-2) with TRBJ2-1; 9 bases agree with TRBD2. The germline CDR1 and CDR2 sequences are LGHDT and YNNKEL (reference sequence). CDR3 length: 15 residues. V lost 1 base to trimming and J lost 9 bases; unmatched junction nucleotides: 7. DNA for the CDR3: TGTGCCAGCAGCCAAGCAGGGACTAGCCCCCGTGAGCAGTTCTTC. Translated: CASSQAGTSPREQFF.

This clone was seen only once. V usage is TRBV2 and J usage is TRBJ1-2; 8 nucleotides line up with TRBD1. With V trimmed by 6 bases and J by 10 bases, 10 bases remained unmatched. This CDR3 is 13 amino acids long. Germline CDR1 is SNHLY and CDR2 is FYNNEI. This CDR3 is CASRPGGGPFYTF. In DNA, the CDR3 is TGTGCCAGCAGGCCAGGGGGCGGCCCTTTCTACACCTTC.

This chain uses TRBV7-2 with TRBJ2-1; D might be TRBD2 (6 bases). The CDR3 extends over 16 amino acids. Germline V gene lookup returns CDR1 SGHTA and CDR2 FQGNSA. Trimming took 5 bases from V and 6 from J, leaving 20 bases between them. The CDR3 DNA reads TGTGCCAGCAGCACAGGAAGGGGAGGTGGGGTCAATGAGCAGTTCTTC. Translated, it gives CASSTGRGGGVNEQFF. Combining the CDR3 with reference TRBV7-2 and TRBJ2-1 gives the whole variable domain GAGVSQSPSNKVTEKGKDVELRCDPISGHTALYWYRQSLGQGLEFLIYFQGNSAPDKSGLPSDRFSAERTGGSVSTLTIQRTQQEDSAVYLCASSTGRGGGVNEQFFGPGTRLTVL.

This chain uses TRBV20-1 with TRBJ1-2, with D uncertain. The CDR3 has 12 residues. Germline lookup yields CDR1 DFQATT and CDR2 SNEGSKA (reference sequence). Trimming cost V 3 bases and J 6 bases, with 11 bases left between them. CDR3 loop: CSASPHTNGYTF. The CDR3 DNA is TGCAGTGCTAGTCCACACACGAATGGCTACACCTTC.

This clone was seen once. The V gene is TRBV11-2, the J gene TRBJ1-6; TRBD1 matches 9 bases. In germline, CDR1 is SGHAT, CDR2 FQNNGV. J lost 0 bases, V lost 4 bases, and 4 bases had no gene match. The CDR3 runs 17 residues. Written as DNA, the CDR3 is TGTGCCAGCAGCTCACAGGGGGCTAGCTCCTATAATTCACCCCTCCACTTT. This gives the protein CASSSQGASSYNSPLHF.

This chain links TRBV6-5 with TRBJ1-2; TRBD1 matches at 7 bases. This CDR3 contains 13 residues. J lost 3 bases, V lost 10 bases, and 8 bases had no gene match. Germline V gene lookup returns CDR1 MNHEY and CDR2 SVGAGI. The CDR3 spells CATPLGQDYGYTF. CDR3 nucleotides: TGTGCCACCCCCCTAGGACAGGACTATGGCTACACCTTC.

The chain joins TRBV19 to TRBJ1-1; D is unresolved. This CDR3 is built from 15 residues. The V gene lost 0 bases and the J gene lost 1 base, with 9 bases spanning the gap. The V gene's germline CDR1 is LNHDA and CDR2 SQIVND (reference sequence). CDR3 bases: TGTGCCAGTAGTATAGATTGGGCAGCGAACACTGAAGCTTTCTTT. This translates into CASSIDWAANTEAFF. Complete variable domain (other parts from reference TRBV19 and TRBJ1-1): DGGITQSPKYLFRKEGQNVTLSCEQNLNHDAMYWYRQDPGQGLRLIYYSQIVNDFQKGDIAEGYSVSREKKESFPLTVTSAQKNPTAFYLCASSIDWAANTEAFFGQGTRLTVV.

The rearrangement links TRBV7-2 to TRBJ1-1; D is possibly TRBD1 (5 bases). CDR1 and CDR2 (germline): SGHTA, FQGNSA. The CDR3 extends over 15 amino acids. Trimming took off 5 bases at V and 5 bases at J, with 18 bases between the two ends. In DNA form, the CDR3 reads TGTGCCAGCAGCCCCGGAGGGGCCCCGAGGACTGAAGCTTTCTTT. Its translation is CASSPGGAPRTEAFF.

This rearrangement joins TRBV28 to TRBJ1-2; D might be TRBD1 (5 bases). The CDR3 extends over 14 amino acids. Germline V CDR1 and CDR2: MDHEN, SYDVKM. Deletions cut 10 bases from V and 4 bases from J, with 19 bases between. The CDR3 spells CAISTSGGVYGYTF. The CDR3 DNA sequence: TGTGCCATCTCCACCTCGGGAGGGGTCTATGGCTACACCTTC.

This chain uses TRBV7-8 with TRBJ1-1; D not certain. The CDR3 consists of 13 residues. V gave up 5 bases and J gave up 3 bases, with 10 bases separating them. The germline gives CDR1 SGHVS, CDR2 FQNEAQ. The CDR3 here is CASSPQRDTEAFF. In DNA form, the CDR3 reads TGTGCCAGCAGCCCTCAGAGGGACACTGAAGCTTTCTTT.